The following is a TCR beta chain sequence with its context. The data stem from a study of lymphopenia after photon versus proton radiotherapy. V was clipped by 5 bases and J by 0 bases, with 15 bases between them. Germline CDR1 LNHNV, CDR2 YYDKDF (reference sequence). CDR3 length: 16 residues. TCRdb's table, derived via immunoSEQ multiplex PCR, lists solely in-frame clones and lacks some. The table records 37,000 or so clones, about 82% of them present only once. The sequence was collected from a woman in her seventies with pancreatic cancer. Some clones in this sample may be carry-over from other donors' samples. The source material was peripheral blood, sampled from a patient treated with proton-based radiotherapy. The rearrangement links TRBV15 to TRBJ2-3, with D perhaps TRBD2 (5 bases). In nucleotides, the CDR3 is TGTGCCACCAGCGGACTCAGAGGGCGGAGCACAGATACGCAGTATTTT. This sequence encodes CATSGLRGRSTDTQYF.